This TCR beta chain appears in the sequencing data of a study of blood T cells in healthy people across ages (dated by TCRdb to 2013 to 2016). A note on the overall study: In model experiments, template switching captured about one uniquely barcoded TCR beta cDNA molecule for every two T cells. The study analyzed two additional independent replicas of 1 million unique cDNA reads from the same blood draw for two donors, one aged 18 to 29 and one aged 80 or older. Age-related changes in TCR beta repertoire diversity were measured in the study by deep sequencing normalized with unique cDNA molecular identifiers. Four age groups were formed from the donors: young (average approximately 15 years), middle-aged (just under 40), aged (roughly 58) and long-lived (around 82). The paper's findings and limits, for the study overall: Observed TCR beta diversity per million T cells fell roughly linearly with age, and a significant reduction was already apparent by age roughly 40. Observed TCR beta diversity correlated strongly with the percentage of naive T cells measured by flow cytometry. Conclusive comparison of naive and antigen-experienced compartments was prevented by the profiling of bulk unsorted PBMCs. The CMV infection status of donors was not known, potentially confounding age-related changes in expanded clonotypes. Total diversity estimates from one million sequenced T cells were considered lower bounds and underestimates. Compared with the aged group, the long-lived group had more naive CD4+ T cells, fewer expanded clones and increased TCR diversity, a pattern suggesting age selection.

Libraries came from 5' RACE. For sequencing, an Illumina HiSeq 2500 was employed. The second PCR ran for about 7 to 11 cycles and used a J-beta primer mix along with a sample-barcoded 5' primer. A unique molecular identifier was introduced onto each TCR beta cDNA molecule by a template-switch 5' adaptor carrying 12 random nucleotides. At least 2.5 million CDR3-containing paired-end reads were obtained from each sample. The Mint cDNA synthesis kit, primed by a TRBC-specific oligonucleotide, was used to synthesize first-strand cDNA from all RNA. After uracil-DNA glycosylase treatment, a first 18-cycle PCR used universal primers M1SS and BC2_uni_R on all cDNA. Regarding the original processing steps: Normalization of each sample was performed by random selection of 1 million high-quality reads, each carrying a distinct molecular identifier. Instead of being binned into consensus sequences, reads with shared molecular identifiers were discarded. MiTCR, with a Q25 quality threshold and the strictest error-elimination algorithm, was used for CDR3 identification, clonotype clustering and error correction. Lower-bound total TCR beta diversity was estimated with a nonparametric unseen species model using Euler transformation. TCRdb's own reprocessing of the public reads used fastp at Q25 and MiXCR and kept productive beta chains. Identical CDR3 protein sequences are pooled into one entry, listed with their most common genes and DNA. None of the V and J calls come from the authors' own analysis; TCRdb made them. The sample data list around 800,000 distinct CDR3 sequences, and about a quarter of these were observed just once. The ten top clones hold around 2.9% of the sample.

Systemically healthy Caucasian individuals from Russia, around 39 in total and aged about 6 to 95 years, were included as donors. Each donor gave approximately 10 milliliters of peripheral blood, collected into EDTA-treated Vacutainer tubes. Ficoll-Paque density-gradient centrifugation was used to isolate PBMCs, with at least 6 million per sample. Total RNA was extracted from PBMCs with Trizol reagent, with at least 5.5 micrograms obtained per sample. Naive CD45RAhigh/CD27high T cell percentages were measured by flow cytometry on a PBMC aliquot from every donor. Per the germline V gene, MNHNS is the CDR1 and SASEGT is the CDR2. The junction shows trimming of 3 bases on V and 7 bases on J, and the gene matches do not reach 2 bases of it. Including cysteine and phenylalanine, the CDR3 has 13 amino acids. Only the CDR3 DNA is retained, 39 bases long and in frame from the first base. This clonotype was counted many times. What antigen it recognizes has not been identified. No much larger clone is present one base from it, and per-base qualities are unavailable.

These data also formed part of another study, on T cells of mothers and their children. The second paper further reports: Nine systemically healthy Caucasian individuals, comprising three mothers and their six children, were included as donors. cDNA synthesis used all of the extracted RNA, with 1.5 ug of RNA in each 15 ul reaction. Sample barcodes and 2-4 random nucleotides were added via the M1S primer in the second PCR. More than 9 million TCR beta CDR3 reads were obtained from each mother, and some 3.3 million reads were obtained from each child. Thymic selection similarly shapes TCR recombination output in related and unrelated pairs, with minor effect from inherited differences. Normalized repertoire overlap was always found to be slightly, but never significantly, higher in related mother-child pairs than in unrelated mother-child pairs. No persistent microchimeric T cell clones were detected, at a sensitivity of around 97 clones per million clonotypes. To look for features that set related mother-child pairs apart from unrelated individuals, the researchers ran deep NGS to compare the TCR beta repertoires of mothers and children. Mothers averaged approximately 40 +/- 4 years of age and children averaged about 10 +/- 4 years. After adapters were ligated using NEBNext reagents, the libraries underwent 100+100 nt paired-end sequencing on an Illumina HiSeq 2000. To avoid cross-contamination, the mother libraries and the child libraries were prepared a month apart and sequenced in separate runs. For each donor, somewhere between 500,000 and 2,000,000 distinct TCR beta clonotypes were identified. Naive TCR beta clonotypes were estimated from low-frequency clonotypes matched to each donor's FACS-determined naive share, without sorting.

The sequence came from a boy younger than 18 in good health. Sequencing was carried out using blood. Rearrangement joined TRBV6-1 to TRBJ2-1, and 8 junction bases match TRBD1. The CDR3 amino acid sequence is: CASSDWDRNEQFF. The nucleotide sequence reads as follows: TGTGCCAGCAGTGATTGGGACAGGAATGAGCAGTTCTTC.